The clone carrying this T cell receptor (beta chain) has more than one count but fewer than ten. What it recognizes is unknown. The data derive from a study of blood T cells in healthy people across ages. PCR was performed a second time for about 6 to 12 cycles using a sample-barcoded 5' primer and a J-beta primer mix. A template-switch adaptor with 12 random nucleotides tagged each cDNA molecule. TCRdb itself ran the 5' RACE reads through MiXCR, one entry per CDR3 protein. The sample has approximately 900,000 distinct CDR3 sequences, about 48% seen once. Study results and caveats: As age increased, TCR beta diversity per million T cells fell in a roughly linear fashion.

Total RNA, at least 6 micrograms per sample, was extracted from PBMCs. Trimming stripped 3 bases from V and 10 bases from J, with 19 bases between. In germline, CDR1 is SQVTM, CDR2 ANQGSEA. The CDR3 spans 14 residues. This receptor was identified in a man under 40 in good health. This chain joins TRBV29-1 and TRBJ2-1; D gene unclear. The sequencing input was blood. CDR3 nucleotide sequence: TGCAGCGTTGAGCCGCACCGGGCCCTCTCCGAGCAGTTCTTC. Its protein is CSVEPHRALSEQFF.